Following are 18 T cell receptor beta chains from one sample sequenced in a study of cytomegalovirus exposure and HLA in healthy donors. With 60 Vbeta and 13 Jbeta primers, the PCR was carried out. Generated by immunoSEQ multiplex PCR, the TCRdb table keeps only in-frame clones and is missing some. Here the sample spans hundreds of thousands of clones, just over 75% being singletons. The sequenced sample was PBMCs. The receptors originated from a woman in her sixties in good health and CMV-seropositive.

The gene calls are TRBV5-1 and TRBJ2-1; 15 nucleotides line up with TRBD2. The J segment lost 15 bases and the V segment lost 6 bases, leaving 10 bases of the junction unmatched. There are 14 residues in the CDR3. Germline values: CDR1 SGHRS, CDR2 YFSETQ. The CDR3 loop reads CASTSGLAGGSRFF. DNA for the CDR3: TGCGCCAGCACCTCCGGACTAGCGGGAGGGTCTCGGTTCTTC.

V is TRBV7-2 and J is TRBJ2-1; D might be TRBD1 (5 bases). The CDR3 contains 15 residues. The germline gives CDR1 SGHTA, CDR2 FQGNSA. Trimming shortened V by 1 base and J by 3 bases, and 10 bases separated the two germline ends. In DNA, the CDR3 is TGTGCCAGCAGCTTAGAAGGGGCTGACTACAATGAGCAGTTCTTC. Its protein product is CASSLEGADYNEQFF.

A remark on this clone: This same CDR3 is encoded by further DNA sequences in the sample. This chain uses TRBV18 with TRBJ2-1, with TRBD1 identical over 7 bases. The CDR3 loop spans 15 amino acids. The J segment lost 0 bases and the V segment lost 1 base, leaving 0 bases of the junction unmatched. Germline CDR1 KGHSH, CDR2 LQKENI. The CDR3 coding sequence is TGTGCCAGCTCACCACGGGACAGCTCCTACAATGAGCAGTTCTTC. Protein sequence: CASSPRDSSYNEQFF.

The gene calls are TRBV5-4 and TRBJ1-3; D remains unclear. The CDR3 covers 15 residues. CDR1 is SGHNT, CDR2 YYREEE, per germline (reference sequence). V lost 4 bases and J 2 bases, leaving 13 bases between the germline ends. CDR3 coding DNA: TGTGCCAGCAGCCCCGCCGGAGCAGCTGGAAACACCATATATTTT. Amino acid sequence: CASSPAGAAGNTIYF.

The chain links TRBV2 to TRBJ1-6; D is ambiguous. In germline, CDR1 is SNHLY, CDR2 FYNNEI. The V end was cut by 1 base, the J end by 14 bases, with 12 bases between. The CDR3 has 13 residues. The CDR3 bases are TGTGCCAGCAGTGAAGAAGACTCATTGGCCCTCCACTTT. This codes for CASSEEDSLALHF.

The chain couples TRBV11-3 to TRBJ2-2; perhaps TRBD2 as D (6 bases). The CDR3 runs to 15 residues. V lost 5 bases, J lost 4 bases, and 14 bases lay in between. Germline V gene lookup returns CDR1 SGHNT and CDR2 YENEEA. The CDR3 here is CASSPMGLSTGELFF. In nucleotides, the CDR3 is TGTGCCAGCAGCCCCATGGGACTTTCCACCGGGGAGCTGTTTTTT.

Written as DNA, the CDR3 is TGTGCCAGCAGTTACGATCTAGCGGGGGGGACAGATACGCAGTATTTT. Protein: CASSYDLAGGTDTQYF. The gene calls are TRBV6-5 and TRBJ2-3; 12 bases map to TRBD2. The CDR3 has 16 residues. The germline gives CDR1 MNHEY, CDR2 SVGAGI. After removal of 2 bases from V and 3 bases from J, the junction contained 3 bases not matched to a gene.

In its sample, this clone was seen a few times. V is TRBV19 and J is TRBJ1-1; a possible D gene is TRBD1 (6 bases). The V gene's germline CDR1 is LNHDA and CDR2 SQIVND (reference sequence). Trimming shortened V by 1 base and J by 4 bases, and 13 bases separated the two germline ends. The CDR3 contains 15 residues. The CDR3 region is CASSIGGGQGTEAFF. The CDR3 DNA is TGTGCCAGTAGTATAGGCGGGGGGCAGGGCACTGAAGCTTTCTTT. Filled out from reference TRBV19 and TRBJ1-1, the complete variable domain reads DGGITQSPKYLFRKEGQNVTLSCEQNLNHDAMYWYRQDPGQGLRLIYYSQIVNDFQKGDIAEGYSVSREKKESFPLTVTSAQKNPTAFYLCASSIGGGQGTEAFFGQGTRLTVV.

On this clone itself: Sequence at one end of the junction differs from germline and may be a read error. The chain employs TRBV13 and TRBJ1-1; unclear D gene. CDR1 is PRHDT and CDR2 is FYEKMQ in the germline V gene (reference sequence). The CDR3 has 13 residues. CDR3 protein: CASSLYDEGPRTF. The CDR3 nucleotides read TGTGCCAGCAGCTTATACGATGAGGGCCCCCGCACATTT.

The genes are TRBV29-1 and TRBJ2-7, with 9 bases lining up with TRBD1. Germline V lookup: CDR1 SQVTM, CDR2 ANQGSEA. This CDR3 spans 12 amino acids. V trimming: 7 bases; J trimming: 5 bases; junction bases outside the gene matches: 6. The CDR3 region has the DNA TGCAGCGCCGGGACAGGGATAGACGAGCAGTACTTC. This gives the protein CSAGTGIDEQYF.

For the CDR3, the DNA is TGTGCCAGCAGCTTACTAGCGGGGGGGCCCGGGGAGCTGTTTTTT. Translated: CASSLLAGGPGELFF. The chain is built from TRBV7-2 and TRBJ2-2, with 12 bases aligning to TRBD2. Unmatched junction bases numbered 1, after V lost 2 bases and J lost 6 bases. The CDR3 covers 15 residues. Germline V lookup: CDR1 SGHTA, CDR2 FQGNSA.

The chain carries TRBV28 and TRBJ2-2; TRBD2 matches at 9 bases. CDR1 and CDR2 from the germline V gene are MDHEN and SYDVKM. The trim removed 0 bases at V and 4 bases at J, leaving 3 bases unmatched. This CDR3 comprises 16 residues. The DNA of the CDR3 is TGTGCCAGCAGTTTATGGGTGCGGGAGGGCACCGGGGAGCTGTTTTTT. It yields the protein CASSLWVREGTGELFF.

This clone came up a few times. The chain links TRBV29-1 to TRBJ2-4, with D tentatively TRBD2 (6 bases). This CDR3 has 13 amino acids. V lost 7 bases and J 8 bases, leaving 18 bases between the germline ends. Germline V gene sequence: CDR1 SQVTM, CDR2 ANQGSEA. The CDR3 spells CSASPRPGDIQYF. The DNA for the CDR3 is TGCAGCGCCAGCCCCCGACCGGGGGACATTCAGTACTTC.

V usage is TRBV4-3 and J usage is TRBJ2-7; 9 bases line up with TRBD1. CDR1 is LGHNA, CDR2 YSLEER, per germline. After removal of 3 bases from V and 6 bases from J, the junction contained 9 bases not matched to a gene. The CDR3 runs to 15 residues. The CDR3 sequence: CASSQNSGTGIEQYF. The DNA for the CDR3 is TGCGCCAGCAGCCAGAACTCCGGGACAGGGATCGAGCAGTACTTC.

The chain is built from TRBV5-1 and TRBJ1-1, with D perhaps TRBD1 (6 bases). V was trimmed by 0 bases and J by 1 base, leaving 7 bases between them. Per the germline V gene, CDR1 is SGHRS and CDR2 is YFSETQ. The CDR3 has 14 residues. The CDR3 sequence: CASSLEQGNTEAFF. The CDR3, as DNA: TGCGCCAGCAGCTTGGAACAGGGGAACACTGAAGCTTTCTTT. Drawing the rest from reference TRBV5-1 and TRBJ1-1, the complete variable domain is KAGVTQTPRYLIKTRGQQVTLSCSPISGHRSVSWYQQTPGQGLQFLFEYFSETQRNKGNFPGRFSGRQFSNSRSEMNVSTLELGDSALYLCASSLEQGNTEAFFGQGTRLTVV.

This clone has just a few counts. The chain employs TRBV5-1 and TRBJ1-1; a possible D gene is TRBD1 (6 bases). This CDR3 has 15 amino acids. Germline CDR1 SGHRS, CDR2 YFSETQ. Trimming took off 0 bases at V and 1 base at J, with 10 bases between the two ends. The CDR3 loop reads CASSLEPDRNTEAFF. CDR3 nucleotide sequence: TGCGCCAGCAGCTTGGAGCCGGACAGGAACACTGAAGCTTTCTTT.

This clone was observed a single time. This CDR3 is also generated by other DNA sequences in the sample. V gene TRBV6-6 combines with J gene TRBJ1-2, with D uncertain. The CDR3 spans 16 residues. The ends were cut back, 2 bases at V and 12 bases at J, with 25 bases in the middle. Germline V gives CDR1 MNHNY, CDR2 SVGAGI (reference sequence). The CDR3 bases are TGTGCCAGCAGTTACGCCCAGAGGGTTCGTACAGCGACCCACACCTTC. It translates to CASSYAQRVRTATHTF.

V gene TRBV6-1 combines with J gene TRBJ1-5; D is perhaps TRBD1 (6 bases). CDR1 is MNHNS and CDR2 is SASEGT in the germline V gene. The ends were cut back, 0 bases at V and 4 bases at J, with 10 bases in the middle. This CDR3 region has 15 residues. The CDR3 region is CASSEAGQTNQPQHF. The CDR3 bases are TGTGCCAGCAGTGAAGCAGGACAGACAAATCAGCCCCAGCATTTT.